This T cell receptor (beta chain) was obtained from a study of cytomegalovirus exposure and HLA in healthy donors. Worth noting for this clone: As yet, its antigen is unknown.

Germline assignment: CDR1 SNHLY and CDR2 FYNNEI. The J segment lost 5 bases and the V segment lost 6 bases, leaving 12 bases of the junction unmatched. The CDR3 extends over 15 amino acids. General study points: Specificity of three CMV-associated chains for CMV antigens was verified in vitro. The classifier reportedly diagnosed cytomegalovirus status with high specificity and sensitivity. Later on, an analysis found that several of the most significant clusters appeared to be linked to common viral pathogens, which included parvovirus B19.

The PCR used 60 Vbeta and 13 Jbeta primers. Clones were sequenced by immunoSEQ multiplex PCR, and TCRdb holds only the in-frame ones, with some missing. Of about 120,000 clones listed, 74% were seen once; the top ten hold 2% to 2.5%. This TCR was sampled from a human donor in good health. The rearrangement links TRBV2 to TRBJ1-2, with 7 bases that match TRBD1. Sequenced input: PBMCs. For the CDR3, the DNA is TGTGCCAGCAGGAGAGCCGTGGACAGGTCTTATGGCTACACCTTC. Its protein is CASRRAVDRSYGYTF.